These 14 T cell receptor beta chains came from one sample sequenced in a study of T cells in Graves' hyperthyroidism and ophthalmopathy (dated by TCRdb to between 2019 and 2020). Preparation of the library involved multiplex PCR. TCRdb records Illumina HiSeq 2000 as the sequencer. TCR beta CDR3 regions were amplified from RNA transcripts. The TCR CDR3 was subjected to a first round of RT-PCR using the HTBI primer set and the Qiagen OneStep RT-PCR kit. In TCRdb, the public reads were trimmed at Q25 with fastp and aligned with MiXCR, with productive beta chains retained. Rows with one shared CDR3 protein collapse into an entry with the most common genes and DNA. This sample gives around 690,000 distinct CDR3 sequences in total; around 20% of them show up just once. Roughly 30% of the sample is taken by the ten largest. Sequenced: blood. These receptors all come from a man aged 25-40 years with Graves' ophthalmopathy.

This clonotype was seen at least ten times. The chain carries TRBV28 and TRBJ1-1; D ambiguous. The germline V gene encodes CDR1 MDHEN and CDR2 SYDVKM. Trimming removed 5 bases from V and 4 bases from J, with 14 bases in between. The CDR3 contains 14 residues. The CDR3 sequence: CASSLTLGSTEAFF. CDR3 in DNA: TGTGCCAGCAGTCTTACCTTAGGGAGCACTGAAGCTTTCTTT.

This clonotype has a handful of counts. The genes are TRBV3-1 and TRBJ2-3; TRBD2 matches at 11 bases. V lost 5 bases, J lost 1 base, and 14 bases stayed unmatched. This CDR3 has 19 residues. Germline V gene lookup returns CDR1 LGHDT and CDR2 YNNKEL (reference sequence). The CDR3, as DNA: TGTGCCAGCAGCTCATTCGGCCTAGCGGGAGGCGGGGGCACAGATACGCAGTATTTT. Translated: CASSSFGLAGGGGTDTQYF.

This clonotype was recorded many times. The V call is TRBV11-2, the J call TRBJ2-3, with TRBD1 matching over 8 bases. Germline CDR1 is SGHAT and CDR2 is FQNNGV. This CDR3 contains 15 residues. V trimming: 1 base; J trimming: 4 bases; junction bases outside the gene matches: 4. CDR3 bases: TGTGCCAGCAGCTTAGGGGACAGGCATCCAGATACGCAGTATTTT. Amino acids: CASSLGDRHPDTQYF.

This clonotype was seen a few times. The genes are TRBV28 and TRBJ2-7, with D maybe TRBD1 (6 bases). V lost 8 bases, J lost 1 base, and 15 bases lay in between. The germline CDR1 and CDR2 sequences are MDHEN and SYDVKM. The CDR3 covers 14 residues. The CDR3 DNA sequence: TGTGCCAGCCAAGAGGACAGTGAATCCTACGAGCAGTACTTC. Protein: CASQEDSESYEQYF.

The chain combines TRBV7-9 with TRBJ2-3; D gene unclear. Germline CDR1 SEHNR, CDR2 FQNEAQ (reference sequence). CDR3 length: 16 residues. The ends were cut back, 1 base at V and 5 bases at J, with 16 bases in the middle. CDR3 sequence: CASSLVIRVLGDTQYF. In DNA, the CDR3 is TGTGCCAGCAGCTTAGTTATCCGGGTTCTCGGAGATACGCAGTATTTT.

This clonotype was counted between two and nine times. The chain is built from TRBV18 and TRBJ2-5; 7 bases map to TRBD1. CDR1 is KGHSH and CDR2 is LQKENI in the germline V gene. Trimming took 5 bases from V and 1 from J; bases not matched to a gene: 4. This CDR3 comprises 14 residues. CDR3 in DNA: TGTGCCAGCTCAGCCCGGGACAGCCAAGAGACCCAGTACTTC. It encodes CASSARDSQETQYF.

In this sample, this clonotype turned up many times. The chain is built from TRBV24-1 and TRBJ2-3, with D tentatively TRBD1 (5 bases). The CDR3 loop spans 15 amino acids. Per the germline V gene, CDR1 is KGHDR and CDR2 is SFDVKD. V lost 7 bases and J lost 0, with 13 bases in between. The CDR3 region has the DNA TGTGCCACCAGCGCGACAGCTTCGAGCACAGATACGCAGTATTTT. Amino acid sequence: CATSATASSTDTQYF.

A few counts support this clonotype. This chain joins TRBV5-6 and TRBJ1-2, with TRBD1 matching over 8 bases. Germline assignment: CDR1 SGHDT and CDR2 YYEEEE. The V and J ends lost 1 base and 4 bases, in that order; junction bases with no gene match: 3. The CDR3 is made up of 14 amino acids. CDR3 DNA sequence: TGTGCCAGCAGCTTGCTTGACAGGGGCTATGGCTACACCTTC. The encoded protein is CASSLLDRGYGYTF. The whole variable domain, filled in from reference TRBV5-6 and TRBJ1-2, reads DAGVTQSPTHLIKTRGQQVTLRCSPKSGHDTVSWYQQALGQGPQFIFQYYEEEERQRGNFPDRFSGHQFPNYSSELNVNALLLGDSALYLCASSLLDRGYGYTFGSGTRLTVV.

This clonotype was observed many times. The gene calls are TRBV3-1 and TRBJ2-1, with 11 bases lining up with TRBD2. With 8 bases clipped from V and 7 bases from J, the junction kept 4 bases outside the gene matches. The V gene's germline CDR1 is LGHDT and CDR2 YNNKEL (reference sequence). CDR3 length equals 13 residues. CDR3 bases: TGTGCCAGCCTAGCGGGAGGAAGGAATGAGCAGTTCTTC. Translating it yields CASLAGGRNEQFF.

At least ten counts were recorded for this clonotype. The rearrangement joins TRBV5-6 to TRBJ2-7; D is unresolved. This CDR3 is 12 amino acids long. Germline lookup yields CDR1 SGHDT and CDR2 YYEEEE. V was cut by 4 bases and J by 3 bases, with 8 bases left in between. The CDR3 DNA follows: TGTGCCAGCAGCAAGACTGACTACGAGCAGTACTTC. As protein: CASSKTDYEQYF.

This clonotype was seen only a few times. The rearrangement joins TRBV5-1 to TRBJ2-5; perhaps TRBD2 as D (5 bases). From germline, CDR1 is SGHRS and CDR2 YFSETQ. Trimming removed 4 bases from V and 5 bases from J, with 21 bases in between. This CDR3 is 16 amino acids long. CDR3 in DNA: TGCGCCAGCAGCAGGGAGCTAGGCCCAGCTCGGGAGACCCAGTACTTC. Translation gives CASSRELGPARETQYF.

The V gene is TRBV6-1, the J gene TRBJ2-5; tentatively, D is TRBD1 (5 bases). Deletions cut 1 base from V and 5 bases from J, with 14 bases between. Germline CDR1 reads MNHNS; CDR2 reads SASEGT. This CDR3 is built from 15 residues. Written as DNA, the CDR3 is TGTGCCAGCAGTGAAGTCCTCCCTAAGGGGGAGACCCAGTACTTC. Translating it yields CASSEVLPKGETQYF.

This clonotype was seen a few times. V and J are TRBV27 and TRBJ2-7; D may correspond to TRBD1 or TRBD2 (6 bases each). Trimming shortened V by 0 bases and J by 3 bases, and 12 bases separated the two germline ends. CDR1 and CDR2 from the germline V gene are MNHEY and SMNVEV (reference sequence). The CDR3 is 15 residues long. The CDR3 DNA is TGTGCCAGCAGTTTATCGCCCAGGGGAGGCTACGAGCAGTACTTC. Amino acids: CASSLSPRGGYEQYF.

This clonotype was counted at least ten times. The chain has TRBV11-2 and TRBJ2-7, with no clear D. Trimming left V 5 bases short and J 9 bases short, with 14 bases between. This CDR3 spans 12 amino acids. In germline, CDR1 is SGHAT, CDR2 FQNNGV. The CDR3 DNA reads TGTGCCAGCAGCCCCGGGTCTAGGAGGCAGTACTTC. It translates to CASSPGSRRQYF.